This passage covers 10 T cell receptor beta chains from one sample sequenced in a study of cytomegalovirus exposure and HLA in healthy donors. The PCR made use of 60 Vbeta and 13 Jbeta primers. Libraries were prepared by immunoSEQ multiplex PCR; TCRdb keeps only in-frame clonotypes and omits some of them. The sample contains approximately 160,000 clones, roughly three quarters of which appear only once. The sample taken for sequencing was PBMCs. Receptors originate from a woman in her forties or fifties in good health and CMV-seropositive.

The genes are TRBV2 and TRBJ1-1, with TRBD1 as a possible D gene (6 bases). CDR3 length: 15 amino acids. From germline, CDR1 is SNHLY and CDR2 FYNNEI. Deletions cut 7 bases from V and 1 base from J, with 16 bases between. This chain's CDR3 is CASNINRAGNTEAFF. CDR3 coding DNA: TGTGCCAGCAACATAAACAGGGCGGGGAACACTGAAGCTTTCTTT.

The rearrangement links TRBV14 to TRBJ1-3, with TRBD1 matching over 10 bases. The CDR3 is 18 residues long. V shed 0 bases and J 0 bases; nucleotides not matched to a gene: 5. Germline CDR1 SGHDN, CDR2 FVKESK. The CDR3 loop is CASSQDVGTGASGNTIYF. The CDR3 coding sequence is TGTGCCAGCAGCCAAGATGTTGGGACAGGGGCCTCTGGAAACACCATATATTTT.

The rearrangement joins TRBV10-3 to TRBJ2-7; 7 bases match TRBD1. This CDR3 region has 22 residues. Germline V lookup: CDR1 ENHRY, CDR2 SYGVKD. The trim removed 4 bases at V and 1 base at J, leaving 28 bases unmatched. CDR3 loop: CAISAHTWLGTVFPRESYEQYF. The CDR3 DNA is TGTGCCATCAGTGCGCATACTTGGTTAGGGACAGTCTTCCCCCGAGAATCCTACGAGCAGTACTTC.

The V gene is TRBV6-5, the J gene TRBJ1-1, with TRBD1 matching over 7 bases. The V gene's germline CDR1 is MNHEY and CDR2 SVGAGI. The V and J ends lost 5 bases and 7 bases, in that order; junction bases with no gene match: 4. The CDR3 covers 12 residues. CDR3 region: CASSPGTVEAFF. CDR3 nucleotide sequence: TGTGCCAGCAGTCCCGGGACAGTTGAAGCTTTCTTT.

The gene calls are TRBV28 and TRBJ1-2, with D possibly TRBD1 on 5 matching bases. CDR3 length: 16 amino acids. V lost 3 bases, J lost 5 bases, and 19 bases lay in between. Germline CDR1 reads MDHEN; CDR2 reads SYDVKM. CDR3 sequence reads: CASSFTARQSGYGYTF. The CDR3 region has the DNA TGTGCCAGCAGTTTCACAGCGAGACAGAGTGGGTATGGCTACACCTTC.

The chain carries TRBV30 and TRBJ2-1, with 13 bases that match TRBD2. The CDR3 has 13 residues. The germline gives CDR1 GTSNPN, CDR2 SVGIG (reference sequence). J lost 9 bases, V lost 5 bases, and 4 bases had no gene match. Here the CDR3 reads CAWQTSGGFEQFF. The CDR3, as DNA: TGTGCCTGGCAGACTAGCGGGGGGTTTGAGCAGTTCTTC.

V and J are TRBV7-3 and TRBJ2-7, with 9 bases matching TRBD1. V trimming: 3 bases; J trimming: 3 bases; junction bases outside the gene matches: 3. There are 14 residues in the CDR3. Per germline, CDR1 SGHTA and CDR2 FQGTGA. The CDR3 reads CASSFGTGSYEQYF. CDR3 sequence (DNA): TGTGCCAGCAGCTTCGGGACAGGGAGCTACGAGCAGTACTTC.

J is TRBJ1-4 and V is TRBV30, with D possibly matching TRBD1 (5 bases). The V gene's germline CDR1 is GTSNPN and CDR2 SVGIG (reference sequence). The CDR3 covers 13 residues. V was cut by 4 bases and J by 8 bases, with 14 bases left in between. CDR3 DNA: TGTGCCTGGACGTACAGCCGGGGGGAAAAACTGTTTTTT. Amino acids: CAWTYSRGEKLFF.

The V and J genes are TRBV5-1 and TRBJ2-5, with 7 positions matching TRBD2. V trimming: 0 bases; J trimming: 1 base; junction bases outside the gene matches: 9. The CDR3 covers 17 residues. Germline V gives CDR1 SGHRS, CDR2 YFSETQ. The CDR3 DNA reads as TGCGCCAGCAGCTTGGCGGGGTTCGGGGGGATCCAAGAGACCCAGTACTTC. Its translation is CASSLAGFGGIQETQYF.

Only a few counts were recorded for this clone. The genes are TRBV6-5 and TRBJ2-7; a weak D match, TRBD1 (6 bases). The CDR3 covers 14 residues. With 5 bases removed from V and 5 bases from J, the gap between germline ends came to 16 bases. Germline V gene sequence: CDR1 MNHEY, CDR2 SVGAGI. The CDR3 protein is CASSEGGEVHEQYF. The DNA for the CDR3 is TGTGCCAGCAGTGAAGGGGGTGAGGTGCACGAGCAGTACTTC.